A single sample gave rise to the 19 T cell receptor beta chains below, sequenced in a study of blood T cell repertoires in COVID-19. TCRdb's table, derived via immunoSEQ multiplex PCR, lists solely in-frame clones and lacks some. The repertoire includes about 160,000 clones, about 87% of them detected once, and approximately 4.1% sits in the top ten. Sequencing input: peripheral blood. The receptor set was obtained from a woman aged 60-70 years who had recovered from COVID-19.

J is TRBJ2-3 and V is TRBV12-3 or TRBV12-4; weak D call: TRBD2 (7 bases). V gave up 7 bases and J gave up 4 bases, with 12 bases separating them. The CDR3 covers 13 residues. In DNA form, the CDR3 reads TGTGCCAGCATACGAGGGGGGGCAGATACGCAGTATTTT. Its translation: CASIRGGADTQYF.

The V call is TRBV7-3, the J call TRBJ2-1, with 9 bases matching TRBD2. V trimming: 2 bases; J trimming: 5 bases; junction bases outside the gene matches: 1. The CDR3 contains 14 residues. CDR1 and CDR2 (germline): SGHTA, FQGTGA. CDR3 bases: TGTGCCAGCAGCTTAGGACTAGCGAACAATGAGCAGTTCTTC. Its translation is CASSLGLANNEQFF.

The chain recombines TRBV16 with TRBJ1-2; D is undetermined. The ends were cut back, 0 bases at V and 8 bases at J, with 16 bases in the middle. Germline assignment: CDR1 KGHSY and CDR2 FQNENV. CDR3 length equals 15 residues. CDR3: CASSQSFQVSDGYTF. The CDR3 bases are TGTGCCAGCAGCCAATCGTTTCAGGTCTCAGACGGCTACACCTTC.

The rearrangement links TRBV28 to TRBJ2-5; the match to TRBD1 covers 9 bases. Germline V gene data show CDR1 as MDHEN and CDR2 as SYDVKM. After removal of 5 bases from V and 4 bases from J, the junction contained 8 bases not matched to a gene. CDR3 length: 15 amino acids. CDR3 in amino acids: CASSQNRGRLETQYF. The DNA for the CDR3 is TGTGCCAGCAGTCAAAACAGGGGGCGCTTAGAGACCCAGTACTTC.

J is TRBJ1-2 and V is TRBV28; 9 bases line up with TRBD1. Germline V gene data show CDR1 as MDHEN and CDR2 as SYDVKM. CDR3 length: 15 amino acids. Losses at the gene ends were 4 bases for V and 6 bases for J; bases not matched to a gene: 9. This chain's CDR3 is CASSSFPTGGDGYTF. The DNA for the CDR3 is TGTGCCAGCAGTTCCTTCCCGACAGGGGGAGATGGCTACACCTTC.

The V and J genes are TRBV12-3 or TRBV12-4 and TRBJ1-2; 9 positions match TRBD1. V trimming: 5 bases; J trimming: 8 bases; junction bases outside the gene matches: 6. There are 13 residues in the CDR3. DNA of the CDR3: TGTGCCAGCAGTGCAGGGACAGGGTGGGGCTACACCTTC. It codes for CASSAGTGWGYTF.

This clone came up a few times. The J gene is TRBJ2-2, the V gene TRBV29-1, with TRBD1 as a possible D gene (5 bases). V shed 5 bases and J shed 3 bases, with 10 bases lying between them. The CDR3 is 13 amino acids. Germline-derived CDR1 and CDR2 are SQVTM and ANQGSEA. The chain's CDR3 is CSVTRQYTGELFF. CDR3 DNA: TGCAGCGTTACGAGACAGTACACCGGGGAGCTGTTTTTT.

V and J are TRBV9 and TRBJ1-3; D call uncertain. This CDR3 contains 15 residues. CDR1 is SGDLS and CDR2 is YYNGEE in the germline V gene. V lost 0 bases and J 0 bases, leaving 7 bases between the germline ends. The CDR3: CASSVGSASGNTIYF. For the CDR3, the DNA is TGTGCCAGCAGCGTAGGCAGTGCCTCTGGAAACACCATATATTTT.

This clone was detected a few times. The rearrangement links TRBV6-1 to TRBJ1-5; no reliable D call. CDR3 size: 15 residues. Trimming cost V 1 base and J 0 bases, with 7 bases left between them. Germline V CDR1 and CDR2: MNHNS, SASEGT. DNA of the CDR3: TGTGCCAGCAGTGAAGAGAGGTTTAGCAATCAGCCCCAGCATTTT. This gives the protein CASSEERFSNQPQHF.

This clone was detected a few times. This sequence joins TRBV19 and TRBJ1-2; no clear D gene. The CDR3 is 13 residues long. CDR1 LNHDA and CDR2 SQIVND come from the germline V gene (reference sequence). Trimming cost V 2 bases and J 7 bases, with 11 bases left between them. The chain's CDR3 is CASSINVAVGYTF. The CDR3 nucleotides are TGTGCCAGTAGTATAAACGTGGCAGTTGGCTACACCTTC.

The gene calls are TRBV4-2 and TRBJ1-4; D gene uncertain. The length of the CDR3 is 15 residues. From germline, CDR1 is LGHNA and CDR2 YNFKEQ. V was pared by 0 bases and J by 7 bases, with 12 bases between. CDR3 protein: CASSQDLLLPEKLFF. CDR3 in DNA: TGTGCCAGCAGCCAAGATCTCTTACTGCCTGAAAAACTGTTTTTT.

This chain links TRBV28 with TRBJ2-3, with TRBD2 identical over 7 bases. The CDR3 spans 21 residues. The V segment lost 4 bases and the J segment 1 base; nucleotides outside the gene matches: 23. Germline V gene data show CDR1 as MDHEN and CDR2 as SYDVKM. CDR3 residues: CASSWGGYDPASSGGTDTQYF. In nucleotides, the CDR3 is TGTGCCAGCAGTTGGGGGGGATACGACCCGGCCAGCTCAGGTGGCACAGATACGCAGTATTTT.

In this sample, this clone turned up once. The chain couples TRBV9 to TRBJ2-3; TRBD1 is a possible D gene (5 bases). Germline V lookup: CDR1 SGDLS, CDR2 YYNGEE. CDR3 length equals 14 residues. V lost 0 bases and J lost 4, with 9 bases in between. The DNA of the CDR3 is TGTGCCAGCAGCGTAGAAAGCAGGGCAGATACGCAGTATTTT. It yields the protein CASSVESRADTQYF.

V usage is TRBV19 and J usage is TRBJ2-7, with D possibly being TRBD1 (6 bases). V was clipped by 8 bases and J by 3 bases, with 20 bases between them. CDR1 and CDR2 (germline): LNHDA, SQIVND (reference sequence). The CDR3 sequence is 15 residues long. CDR3 in amino acids: CASRHTRDTVYEQYF. The CDR3 bases are TGTGCCAGTCGACATACCCGGGACACCGTCTACGAGCAGTACTTC.

This rearrangement joins TRBV28 to TRBJ1-4; no reliable D call. Trimming took off 5 bases at V and 2 bases at J, with 12 bases between the two ends. The germline V gene has CDR1 MDHEN and CDR2 SYDVKM. The CDR3 totals 15 residues. CDR3 nucleotide sequence: TGTGCCAGCAGTCCCTATGGGCAGACTAATGAAAAACTGTTTTTT. Protein sequence: CASSPYGQTNEKLFF.

This chain joins TRBV19 and TRBJ2-6; a weak D match, TRBD1 (5 bases). This CDR3 has 14 residues. Trimming removed 5 bases at V and 0 bases at J, with 5 bases between. Germline V gene sequence: CDR1 LNHDA, CDR2 SQIVND (reference sequence). DNA of the CDR3: TGTGCCAGTAGTCAGGGCTCTGGGGCCAACGTCCTGACTTTC. It yields the protein CASSQGSGANVLTF.

The chain recombines TRBV19 with TRBJ1-3; D ambiguous. The germline V gene has CDR1 LNHDA and CDR2 SQIVND (reference sequence). Trimming pared 6 bases from V and 3 bases from J, leaving 15 bases between. There are 15 residues in the CDR3. Here the CDR3 DNA reads TGTGCCAGTAGACCCCCCGGGAGCGGTGGAAACACCATATATTTT. This gives the protein CASRPPGSGGNTIYF.

The chain combines TRBV25-1 with TRBJ2-5, with D uncertain. The length of the CDR3 is 11 residues. The germline V gene has CDR1 MGHDK and CDR2 SYGVNS. V dropped 4 bases and J dropped 4 bases, with 4 bases sitting between them. CDR3 nucleotide sequence: TGTGCCAGCAGTGCCTTAGAGACCCAGTACTTC. Its protein is CASSALETQYF.

This clone was seen just once. This chain links TRBV9 with TRBJ1-6; the match to TRBD1 covers 7 bases. The CDR3 covers 18 residues. With 0 bases clipped from V and 2 bases from J, the junction kept 8 bases outside the gene matches. CDR1 SGDLS and CDR2 YYNGEE come from the germline V gene. This CDR3 is CASSVGGGGTAYNSPLHF. CDR3 nucleotide sequence: TGTGCCAGCAGCGTAGGGGGAGGAGGGACAGCCTATAATTCACCCCTCCACTTT.